The 20 T cell receptor beta chains below were found in one sample sequenced in a study of shared clonotypes between healthy human individuals. Only CD45RO-negative cells positively selected for CCR7 counted as naive CD8 cells, so terminally differentiated effector memory CD45RA+ cells were excluded. Repertoires were generated with immunoSEQ multiplex PCR, while TCRdb's copy carries only in-frame clones and drops some. The sample has about 2 million clones, around 96% seen once. Input material: naive CD8+ T cells sorted from blood. The receptors stem from a man younger than 30 in good health.

The J gene is TRBJ2-1, the V gene TRBV27; TRBD1 agrees at 7 bases. V trimming: 7 bases; J trimming: 8 bases; junction bases outside the gene matches: 11. The germline CDR1 and CDR2 sequences are MNHEY and SMNVEV (reference sequence). This CDR3 has 14 residues. The CDR3 here is CASTLRGQRDEQFF. In nucleotides, the CDR3 is TGTGCCAGCACCTTGAGGGGGCAACGTGATGAGCAGTTCTTC.

This rearrangement joins TRBV6-5 to TRBJ2-7; 9 bases fit TRBD2. V lost 2 bases to trimming and J lost 4 bases; unmatched junction nucleotides: 6. This CDR3 is built from 15 residues. Germline V gene sequence: CDR1 MNHEY, CDR2 SVGAGI. The CDR3 sequence is CASSYVVAGEYEQYF. CDR3 DNA: TGTGCCAGCAGTTACGTTGTAGCGGGAGAGTACGAGCAGTACTTC.

DNA for the CDR3: TGTGCCAGCAGCACCGACAGGGAGGGATCCCTCCACTTT. Translated, it gives CASSTDREGSLHF. The chain carries TRBV9 and TRBJ1-6; 7 nucleotides match TRBD1. V was clipped by 4 bases and J by 14 bases; unmatched bases: 9. The CDR3 is 13 amino acids. In germline, CDR1 is SGDLS, CDR2 YYNGEE.

The gene calls are TRBV10-3 and TRBJ2-7; maybe TRBD2 (5 bases). CDR3 length: 13 residues. The germline V and J ends were trimmed by 10 bases and 0 bases, with 13 bases remaining between them. Germline V gives CDR1 ENHRY, CDR2 SYGVKD. As DNA, the CDR3 is TGTGCCACCGCGAGGGAGAGCTCCTACGAGCAGTACTTC. This sequence encodes CATARESSYEQYF.

To note about this clone: This specimen includes other DNA sequences encoding the same CDR3. The rearrangement uses TRBV5-1 and TRBJ2-3, with D uncertain. Trimming took off 0 bases at V and 3 bases at J, with 11 bases between the two ends. Germline values: CDR1 SGHRS, CDR2 YFSETQ. The CDR3 consists of 15 residues. The CDR3 coding sequence is TGCGCCAGCAGCTTGGACAGCCCCCTGACAGATACGCAGTATTTT. Protein product: CASSLDSPLTDTQYF.

The V gene is TRBV7-9, the J gene TRBJ2-7; TRBD1 is a possible D gene (6 bases). Germline V gene sequence: CDR1 SEHNR, CDR2 FQNEAQ (reference sequence). The CDR3 is 14 amino acids. Between the trimmed V and J ends, which lost 5 bases and 4 bases, there was a span of 15 bases. The CDR3 region is CASSHPTGPYEQYF. In DNA form, the CDR3 reads TGTGCCAGCAGCCACCCTACAGGGCCATACGAGCAGTACTTC. The full variable domain, with the rest looked up from reference TRBV7-9 and TRBJ2-7, is DTGVSQNPRHKITKRGQNVTFRCDPISEHNRLYWYRQTLGQGPEFLTYFQNEAQLEKSRLLSDRFSAERPKGSFSTLEIQRTEQGDSAMYLCASSHPTGPYEQYFGPGTRLTVT.

There are many counts of this clone. This chain joins TRBV30 and TRBJ1-6; D is unresolved. CDR3 size: 13 residues. V was shortened by 2 bases and J by 7 bases, with 9 bases between the two germline ends. Germline assignment: CDR1 GTSNPN and CDR2 SVGIG (reference sequence). The CDR3 nucleotides read TGTGCCTGGAGTCCTGCCCGGAATTCACCCCTCCACTTT. Protein product: CAWSPARNSPLHF. Filled out from reference TRBV30 and TRBJ1-6, the complete variable domain reads SQTIHQWPATLVQPVGSPLSLECTVEGTSNPNLYWYRQAAGRGLQLLFYSVGIGQISSEVPQNLSASRPQDRQFILSSKKLLLSDSGFYLCAWSPARNSPLHFGNGTRLTVT.

Turning to this clone: Other DNA sequences within the sample encode an identical CDR3. V usage is TRBV5-1 and J usage is TRBJ1-1, with a possible D match to TRBD1 (6 bases). Germline lookup yields CDR1 SGHRS and CDR2 YFSETQ. The CDR3 runs 12 residues. Trimming took off 0 bases at V and 6 bases at J, with 6 bases between the two ends. The CDR3, as DNA: TGCGCCAGCAGCTTGGAGGGGGCTGAAGCTTTCTTT. This encodes CASSLEGAEAFF.

The chain is built from TRBV7-8 and TRBJ2-5, with D possibly being TRBD1 (6 bases). Looked up from germline, CDR1 is SGHVS and CDR2 is FQNEAQ. Trimming shortened V by 5 bases and J by 0 bases, and 13 bases separated the two germline ends. The CDR3 length is 15 residues. Written as DNA, the CDR3 is TGTGCCAGCAGCAAGGGACACCCGTACCAAGAGACCCAGTACTTC. It encodes CASSKGHPYQETQYF.

As for this clone: At the DNA level, this CDR3 is encoded by other sequences in the same sample as well. This chain connects TRBV19 to TRBJ2-7, with TRBD1 as a possible D gene (6 bases). The CDR3 runs 14 residues. CDR1 is LNHDA and CDR2 is SQIVND in the germline V gene (reference sequence). The germline V and J ends were trimmed by 5 bases and 2 bases, with 13 bases remaining between them. CDR3 nucleotides: TGTGCCAGTAGTGGGACATCAGGCGCCTACGAGCAGTACTTC. Protein sequence: CASSGTSGAYEQYF. The entire variable domain, with the rest obtained from reference TRBV19 and TRBJ2-7, is as follows: DGGITQSPKYLFRKEGQNVTLSCEQNLNHDAMYWYRQDPGQGLRLIYYSQIVNDFQKGDIAEGYSVSREKKESFPLTVTSAQKNPTAFYLCASSGTSGAYEQYFGPGTRLTVT.

This sequence joins TRBV6-1 and TRBJ2-1; D gene uncertain. Trimming stripped 5 bases from V and 6 bases from J, with 11 bases between. CDR3 length: 13 residues. Germline loops: CDR1 MNHNS, CDR2 SASEGT. In DNA form, the CDR3 reads TGTGCCAGCAGTAGATTAGATGGCAATGAGCAGTTCTTC. Its protein is CASSRLDGNEQFF.

This rearrangement joins TRBV7-9 to TRBJ1-4; D unclear. Germline V gene data show CDR1 as SEHNR and CDR2 as FQNEAQ (reference sequence). The CDR3 is 15 amino acids. Trimming took 4 bases from V and 0 from J, leaving 9 bases between them. CDR3 amino acids: CASSSSIATNEKLFF. DNA for the CDR3: TGTGCCAGCAGCTCATCGATTGCAACTAATGAAAAACTGTTTTTT.

As regards this clone: This same CDR3 is encoded by further DNA sequences in the sample. The chain combines TRBV5-6 with TRBJ2-5; 8 bases align to TRBD2. Trimming took 0 bases from V and 9 from J; bases not matched to a gene: 7. There are 14 residues in the CDR3. Germline assignment: CDR1 SGHDT and CDR2 YYEEEE. CDR3 sequence reads: CASSLGLAGSAQYF. The CDR3 nucleotides are TGTGCCAGCAGCTTGGGGCTAGCGGGCTCGGCCCAGTACTTC.

The chain recombines TRBV27 with TRBJ1-6, with 8 positions matching TRBD1. The J segment lost 9 bases and the V segment lost 6 bases, leaving 7 bases of the junction unmatched. CDR1 is MNHEY and CDR2 is SMNVEV in the germline V gene (reference sequence). CDR3 size: 14 residues. This CDR3 reads CASRSTGVGSPLHF. The DNA of the CDR3 is TGTGCCAGCAGATCGACAGGGGTGGGTTCACCCCTCCACTTT.

A single count supports this clone. The J gene is TRBJ2-5, the V gene TRBV10-3; TRBD1 matches 11 bases. Germline V lookup: CDR1 ENHRY, CDR2 SYGVKD. There are 17 residues in the CDR3. V gave up 0 bases and J gave up 2 bases; unmatched junction bases: 5. The CDR3 reads CAISESLDRGQQETQYF. CDR3 sequence (DNA): TGTGCCATCAGTGAGTCGCTGGACAGGGGGCAGCAAGAGACCCAGTACTTC.

Remarks on this clone: The sample holds other DNA sequences that translate to the same CDR3. The chain is built from TRBV30 and TRBJ2-2; D remains ambiguous. V was clipped by 0 bases and J by 6 bases, with 5 bases between them. The length of the CDR3 is 12 residues. Germline values: CDR1 GTSNPN, CDR2 SVGIG (reference sequence). The CDR3 DNA is TGTGCCTGGAGTGTGGGCTCCGGGGAGCTGTTTTTT. Translating gives CAWSVGSGELFF.

The V call is TRBV4-3, the J call TRBJ2-1, with TRBD2 matching over 13 bases. V shed 1 base and J 3 bases; nucleotides not matched to a gene: 3. The CDR3 totals 17 residues. CDR1 is LGHNA and CDR2 is YSLEER in the germline V gene. CDR3: CASSQGTSGSIYNEQFF. CDR3 DNA: TGCGCCAGCAGCCAAGGGACTAGCGGGAGCATCTACAATGAGCAGTTCTTC.

The V and J genes are TRBV16 and TRBJ2-5; 8 nucleotides align to TRBD2. Germline values: CDR1 KGHSY, CDR2 FQNENV. The CDR3 is 16 amino acids. The V and J ends lost 4 bases and 4 bases, in that order; junction bases with no gene match: 11. This CDR3 is CASSLGPAGVGETQYF. The CDR3 DNA follows: TGTGCCAGCAGCCTGGGCCCAGCGGGGGTTGGAGAGACCCAGTACTTC.

V usage is TRBV4-3 and J usage is TRBJ1-4, with D hard to call. Trimming pared 8 bases from V and 3 bases from J, leaving 10 bases between. The CDR3 has 13 amino acids. Germline CDR1 reads LGHNA; CDR2 reads YSLEER. CDR3 coding DNA: TGCGCCAGCCGCCCTGACGCTAATGAAAAACTGTTTTTT. Translating it yields CASRPDANEKLFF.

This clone came up once. V usage is TRBV7-8 and J usage is TRBJ1-6; weak D call: TRBD1 (5 bases). Germline CDR1 reads SGHVS; CDR2 reads FQNEAQ. This CDR3 has 16 amino acids. Trimming removed 1 base at V and 10 bases at J, with 17 bases between. The CDR3 here is CASSLGPGRVTSPLHF. The CDR3 nucleotides read TGTGCCAGCAGCTTAGGGCCGGGCAGGGTAACCTCACCCCTCCACTTT.